This paragraph covers one TCR beta chain sequence. The data originate from a study of shared clonotypes between healthy human individuals. Clones were read by immunoSEQ multiplex PCR, and TCRdb kept only the in-frame ones, dropping some. This sample has roughly 2.5 million clones, with approximately 92% found just once. Trimming removed 0 bases from V and 1 base from J, with 12 bases in between. CDR1 SGHRS and CDR2 YFSETQ come from the germline V gene. The CDR3 consists of 16 residues. The clonotype was recovered from a man younger than 30 in good health. Specimen: naive CD4+ T cells sorted from blood. Subset of the sample: CD45RA+ positively selected. The rearrangement uses TRBV5-1 and TRBJ2-3, with D possibly TRBD2 on 6 matching bases. CDR3 sequence reads: CASSLAFAGRTDTQYF. The CDR3 DNA reads as TGCGCCAGCAGCTTGGCCTTTGCGGGGCGCACAGATACGCAGTATTTT.